The 11 T cell receptor beta chains listed next were all sequenced from one sample in a study of OX40 agonist ivuxolimab in advanced cancers. TCRdb keeps only in-frame clones here, not all; method: immunoSEQ multiplex PCR. The sample lists about 100,000 clones, approximately 90% occurring once. The sample here was CD4+ or CD8+ T cells sorted from blood, taken in a trial of the OX40 agonist ivuxolimab. These receptors all come from an adult with an advanced solid tumor such as melanoma, head and neck, liver or kidney cancer.

V and J are TRBV6-5 and TRBJ1-3; possibly TRBD1 for D (5 bases). Germline CDR1 MNHEY, CDR2 SVGAGI. V was trimmed by 2 bases and J by 7 bases, leaving 12 bases between them. The CDR3 has 14 residues. CDR3 bases: TGTGCCAGCAGTTACAATTCAGGGAGTAACACCATATATTTT. Its protein is CASSYNSGSNTIYF.

J is TRBJ1-3 and V is TRBV28; D is uncertain. Germline CDR1 is MDHEN and CDR2 is SYDVKM. V was shortened by 4 bases and J by 5 bases, with 21 bases between the two germline ends. The CDR3 is made up of 17 amino acids. This chain's CDR3 is CASSSTNYYKWRNTIYF. The CDR3 bases are TGTGCCAGCAGTTCGACAAATTACTATAAGTGGAGAAACACCATATATTTT.

The rearrangement uses TRBV23-1 and TRBJ1-1, with D hard to call. TRBV23-1 is sorted into the ORF group, with uncertain function. The CDR3 contains 16 residues. Trimming cost V 2 bases and J 3 bases, with 16 bases left between them. CDR3 bases: TGCGCCAGCAGTCAAAGAGGTCCCAGGTGGGACACTGAAGCTTTCTTT. Its protein is CASSQRGPRWDTEAFF.

This chain uses TRBV28 with TRBJ2-1; the D gene is possibly TRBD2 (6 bases). The ends were cut back, 2 bases at V and 3 bases at J, with 8 bases in the middle. The CDR3 consists of 14 residues. The germline V gene encodes CDR1 MDHEN and CDR2 SYDVKM. The CDR3 nucleotides read TGTGCCAGCAGTTTAGTCGGGAGCTACAATGAGCAGTTCTTC. Protein: CASSLVGSYNEQFF.

This clone was picked up one time. This chain links TRBV5-4 with TRBJ1-5; D not resolved. The CDR3 has 15 residues. V gave up 0 bases and J gave up 2 bases, with 9 bases separating them. CDR1 is SGHNT and CDR2 is YYREEE in the germline V gene (reference sequence). Here the CDR3 DNA reads TGTGCCAGCAGCTTGGGAGGTCGGGGCAATCAGCCCCAGCATTTT. Amino acid sequence: CASSLGGRGNQPQHF.

The J gene is TRBJ2-1, the V gene TRBV7-3; TRBD2 matches at 10 bases. Germline values: CDR1 SGHTA, CDR2 FQGTGA. The CDR3 covers 15 residues. V lost 3 bases and J lost 2; bases outside the gene matches: 1. CDR3 amino acids: CASSFTSGTYNEQFF. CDR3 coding DNA: TGTGCCAGCAGCTTCACTAGCGGGACCTACAATGAGCAGTTCTTC.

J is TRBJ1-2 and V is TRBV4-2; D unresolved. CDR1 is LGHNA and CDR2 is YNFKEQ in the germline V gene. CDR3 length: 12 residues. V lost 0 bases to trimming and J lost 8 bases, with 7 bases between them. CDR3 residues: CASSQDYIGYTF. CDR3 coding DNA: TGTGCCAGCAGCCAAGATTACATAGGCTACACCTTC.

The chain has TRBV28 and TRBJ2-2; unclear D gene. Germline values: CDR1 MDHEN, CDR2 SYDVKM. This CDR3 is 14 amino acids long. Trimming cost V 1 base and J 6 bases, with 9 bases left between them. The CDR3, as DNA: TGTGCCAGCAGTTTATACCCCGGAGCCGGGGAGCTGTTTTTT. It translates to CASSLYPGAGELFF.

The J gene is TRBJ1-2, the V gene TRBV28; 7 bases are shared with TRBD1. V trimming: 6 bases; J trimming: 5 bases; junction bases outside the gene matches: 6. This CDR3 has 13 residues. Germline CDR1 is MDHEN and CDR2 is SYDVKM. CDR3 in amino acids: CASRTGTGYGYTF. CDR3 bases: TGTGCCAGCAGGACAGGGACGGGGTATGGCTACACCTTC.

V usage is TRBV5-1 and J usage is TRBJ2-5; TRBD2 matches 9 bases. The germline CDR1 and CDR2 sequences are SGHRS and YFSETQ. Losses at the gene ends were 1 base for V and 5 bases for J; bases not matched to a gene: 15. This CDR3 region has 18 residues. CDR3 sequence reads: CASSLFQRLAAKGETQYF. The CDR3, as DNA: TGCGCCAGCAGCTTGTTCCAGAGACTAGCGGCTAAAGGGGAGACCCAGTACTTC.

V usage is TRBV6-1 and J usage is TRBJ2-3; D is unclear. This CDR3 is 13 amino acids long. Trimming took 9 bases from V and 2 from J, leaving 12 bases between them. Per germline, CDR1 MNHNS and CDR2 SASEGT. The CDR3 is CASGLLDTDTQYF. In DNA, the CDR3 is TGTGCCAGTGGGCTGTTAGACACAGATACGCAGTATTTT.